The 23 T cell receptor beta chains reported below all come from one sample, sequenced in a study of PD-1 blockade in mismatch repair-deficient tumors. The repertoire was sequenced with immunoSEQ multiplex PCR; TCRdb's copy has only in-frame clones and lacks some. The data hold around 14,000 clones, with approximately 80% observed a single time. Regarding time point: approximately 9-day in vitro stimulation with candidate neoantigen peptide 5. No antigen has been identified for these receptors. The sequences come from cells cultured in vitro, collected from a patient treated with pembrolizumab. The receptors originated from an adult with mismatch repair-deficient cancer.

The gene calls are TRBV10-3 and TRBJ2-7, with 9 bases that match TRBD1. J lost 4 bases, V lost 3 bases, and 7 bases had no gene match. This CDR3 has 15 residues. Per the germline V gene, CDR1 is ENHRY and CDR2 is SYGVKD. The CDR3: CAISDPTGGNYEQYF. The CDR3 DNA sequence: TGTGCCATCAGTGACCCGACAGGGGGGAATTACGAGCAGTACTTC.

The rearrangement links TRBV28 to TRBJ2-6, with TRBD1 as a possible D gene (6 bases). The germline V and J ends were trimmed by 5 bases and 4 bases, with 15 bases remaining between them. CDR3 length: 16 residues. CDR1 and CDR2 (germline): MDHEN, SYDVKM. The CDR3 region has the DNA TGTGCCAGCAGTGGCTACAGGGCCGCGGGGGCCAACGTCCTGACTTTC. Its protein is CASSGYRAAGANVLTF.

The V call is TRBV5-6, the J call TRBJ2-7; D call uncertain. The CDR3 covers 15 residues. Germline CDR1 SGHDT, CDR2 YYEEEE. V dropped 5 bases and J dropped 3 bases, with 18 bases sitting between them. In DNA, the CDR3 is TGTGCCAGCAGTCCCAGACCGACTGCAATCTACGAGCAGTACTTC. Translating it yields CASSPRPTAIYEQYF.

CDR3 bases: TGTGCCAGCAGGCCCGCAGGGCGGTCGGGTGGCTACACCTTC. This gives the protein CASRPAGRSGGYTF. V and J are TRBV27 and TRBJ1-2; perhaps TRBD1 as D (5 bases). V lost 6 bases, J lost 7 bases, and 18 bases lay in between. The CDR3 totals 14 residues. Germline CDR1 reads MNHEY; CDR2 reads SMNVEV (reference sequence).

This clone was counted only a few times. J is TRBJ1-5 and V is TRBV7-6, with unresolved D. Germline V gene sequence: CDR1 SGHVS, CDR2 FNYEAQ. The V end lost 8 bases, the J end lost 5 bases, and 7 bases lay between the germline ends. CDR3 length: 11 amino acids. The CDR3 bases are TGTGCCAGCGGGGTGGATCAGCCCCAGCATTTT. As protein: CASGVDQPQHF.

The genes are TRBV7-6 and TRBJ1-2, with 8 positions matching TRBD1. V was clipped by 5 bases and J by 6 bases; unmatched bases: 8. Looked up from germline, CDR1 is SGHVS and CDR2 is FNYEAQ. The CDR3 is made up of 14 amino acids. The CDR3 reads CASSIRTGFDGYTF. For the CDR3, the DNA is TGTGCCAGCAGCATACGGACAGGGTTTGATGGCTACACCTTC.

The CDR3 loop reads CASSVDGDRQETQYF. For the CDR3, the DNA is TGTGCCAGCAGCGTAGATGGGGACAGGCAAGAGACCCAGTACTTC. This chain links TRBV9 with TRBJ2-5, with 8 bases aligning to TRBD1. Germline values: CDR1 SGDLS, CDR2 YYNGEE. CDR3 size: 15 residues. The junction had 3 bases not matched to a gene; V was cut back by 0 bases and J by 2 bases.

The chain employs TRBV2 and TRBJ1-5; D might be TRBD1 (5 bases). This CDR3 contains 12 residues. V gave up 8 bases and J gave up 4 bases, with 9 bases separating them. CDR1 and CDR2 from the germline V gene are SNHLY and FYNNEI. Here the CDR3 DNA reads TGTGCCAGCGGCGGGGGTAATCAGCCCCAGCATTTT. It is translated as CASGGGNQPQHF.

This rearrangement joins TRBV5-1 to TRBJ1-1; TRBD1 matches 7 bases. CDR1 and CDR2 from the germline V gene are SGHRS and YFSETQ. V lost 6 bases and J lost 0; bases outside the gene matches: 5. The CDR3 contains 14 residues. The CDR3 coding sequence is TGCGCCAGCACCGAGGGGGCAGTGAACACTGAAGCTTTCTTT. Translating it yields CASTEGAVNTEAFF.

This clone is labeled medium-sized. The chain employs TRBV28 and TRBJ1-5; 8 bases map to TRBD1. V was clipped by 5 bases and J by 3 bases; unmatched bases: 9. CDR1 and CDR2 (germline): MDHEN, SYDVKM. This CDR3 spans 16 amino acids. The CDR3 region is CASSPRTGILNQPQHF. The CDR3 DNA follows: TGTGCCAGCAGTCCGAGGACAGGGATACTCAATCAGCCCCAGCATTTT.

The V gene is TRBV6-6, the J gene TRBJ2-1; D perhaps matches TRBD2 (6 bases). The ends were cut back, 6 bases at V and 0 bases at J, with 12 bases in the middle. The CDR3 is made up of 15 amino acids. From germline, CDR1 is MNHNY and CDR2 SVGAGI (reference sequence). The CDR3 nucleotides are TGTGCCAGCAGGGGGACTCCCCGCTCCTACAATGAGCAGTTCTTC. Translated, it gives CASRGTPRSYNEQFF.

The chain links TRBV5-1 to TRBJ1-1; 8 bases line up with TRBD1. The CDR3 consists of 15 residues. Germline lookup yields CDR1 SGHRS and CDR2 YFSETQ. The V segment lost 0 bases and the J segment 8 bases; nucleotides outside the gene matches: 9. As DNA, the CDR3 is TGCGCCAGCAGCTTGGCCGAGGGCAGGGGGCGCGAAGCTTTCTTT. The encoded protein is CASSLAEGRGREAFF.

V usage is TRBV30 and J usage is TRBJ2-7, with a weak D call TRBD1 (6 bases). The CDR3 covers 14 residues. In germline, CDR1 is GTSNPN, CDR2 SVGIG (reference sequence). The ends were cut back, 3 bases at V and 2 bases at J, with 14 bases in the middle. For the CDR3, the DNA is TGTGCCTGGAGGGGGACAAAGGACACCTACGAGCAGTACTTC. Translated, it gives CAWRGTKDTYEQYF. The variable domain in full, with the rest retrieved from reference TRBV30 and TRBJ2-7, is SQTIHQWPATLVQPVGSPLSLECTVEGTSNPNLYWYRQAAGRGLQLLFYSVGIGQISSEVPQNLSASRPQDRQFILSSKKLLLSDSGFYLCAWRGTKDTYEQYFGPGTRLTVT.

The chain carries TRBV5-6 and TRBJ2-1; 7 bases are a match to TRBD2. Unmatched junction bases numbered 9, after V lost 2 bases and J lost 4 bases. The CDR3 loop spans 16 amino acids. Germline CDR1 is SGHDT and CDR2 is YYEEEE. CDR3 loop: CASSFSGLGSYNEQFF. The CDR3 DNA sequence: TGTGCCAGCAGCTTTAGCGGGCTGGGCTCATACAATGAGCAGTTCTTC.

The chain uses TRBV7-6 and TRBJ2-3, with D possibly being TRBD2 (6 bases). Per the germline V gene, CDR1 is SGHVS and CDR2 is FNYEAQ. With 1 base removed from V and 2 bases from J, the gap between germline ends came to 10 bases. The CDR3 consists of 15 residues. The CDR3 protein is CASSLDPSVTDTQYF. The CDR3 region has the DNA TGTGCCAGCAGCTTAGACCCTAGCGTCACAGATACGCAGTATTTT. The full variable domain, with the rest looked up from reference TRBV7-6 and TRBJ2-3, is GAGVSQSPRYKVTKRGQDVALRCDPISGHVSLYWYRQALGQGPEFLTYFNYEAQQDKSGLPNDRFSAERPEGSISTLTIQRTEQRDSAMYRCASSLDPSVTDTQYFGPGTRLTVL.

This clone showed up just once. V gene TRBV6-5 combines with J gene TRBJ2-7; D call uncertain. V was trimmed by 0 bases and J by 1 base, leaving 7 bases between them. Looked up from germline, CDR1 is MNHEY and CDR2 is SVGAGI. The CDR3 runs 14 residues. CDR3 DNA: TGTGCCAGCAGTTACTCGGAAGGATCCTACGAGCAGTACTTC. It specifies CASSYSEGSYEQYF.

This chain links TRBV7-3 with TRBJ2-7; D remains ambiguous. The ends were cut back, 2 bases at V and 5 bases at J, with 13 bases in the middle. From germline, CDR1 is SGHTA and CDR2 FQGTGA. The length of the CDR3 is 14 residues. CDR3: CASSLFGYEDEQYF. CDR3 in DNA: TGTGCCAGCAGCTTATTCGGATACGAAGACGAGCAGTACTTC.

This chain joins TRBV27 and TRBJ2-1, with a tentative D call TRBD2 (6 bases). CDR3 size: 15 residues. The V end was cut by 3 bases, the J end by 7 bases, with 16 bases between. CDR1 and CDR2 (germline): MNHEY, SMNVEV (reference sequence). CDR3 residues: CASSFPFRERNEQFF. The CDR3 DNA reads TGTGCCAGCAGTTTTCCTTTTCGGGAGAGGAATGAGCAGTTCTTC.

The V gene is TRBV2, the J gene TRBJ2-3, with D perhaps matching TRBD1 (5 bases). Germline CDR1 SNHLY, CDR2 FYNNEI. CDR3 size: 12 residues. V lost 2 bases, J lost 9 bases, and 9 bases lay in between. The CDR3, as DNA: TGTGCCAGCAGTGAAATCGCAGGGACGCAGTATTTT. This sequence encodes CASSEIAGTQYF.

The rearrangement links TRBV18 to TRBJ1-6; no reliable D call. Germline V gene sequence: CDR1 KGHSH, CDR2 LQKENI. The CDR3 extends over 14 amino acids. V lost 4 bases and J 8 bases, leaving 12 bases between the germline ends. The CDR3 DNA reads TGTGCCAGCTCACTTACCGCGAGGGATTCACCCCTCCACTTT. This gives the protein CASSLTARDSPLHF.

The genes are TRBV7-2 and TRBJ1-1; D is possibly TRBD1 (5 bases). This CDR3 has 11 residues. Germline assignment: CDR1 SGHTA and CDR2 FQGNSA. V gave up 6 bases and J gave up 11 bases, with 13 bases separating them. The CDR3 sequence is CASRAGLVAFF. As DNA, the CDR3 is TGTGCCAGCAGAGCAGGGTTAGTGGCTTTCTTT.

The chain recombines TRBV5-1 with TRBJ2-2; 13 positions agree with TRBD2. CDR1 and CDR2 from the germline V gene are SGHRS and YFSETQ. The CDR3 covers 16 residues. V lost 4 bases to trimming and J lost 6 bases; unmatched junction nucleotides: 6. The CDR3 spells CASSVRTSGSAGELFF. Here the CDR3 DNA reads TGCGCCAGCAGCGTAAGGACTAGCGGGAGTGCCGGGGAGCTGTTTTTT.

The genes are TRBV11-2 and TRBJ1-2; D not certain. V dropped 4 bases and J dropped 5 bases, with 11 bases sitting between them. Germline CDR1 and CDR2: SGHAT and FQNNGV. There are 13 residues in the CDR3. In DNA form, the CDR3 reads TGTGCCAGCAGCTCATCGCAGGCTTATGGCTACACCTTC. Translating gives CASSSSQAYGYTF. Full variable domain (outside the CDR3, taken from reference TRBV11-2 and TRBJ1-2): EAGVAQSPRYKIIEKRQSVAFWCNPISGHATLYWYQQILGQGPKLLIQFQNNGVVDDSQLPKDRFSAERLKGVDSTLKIQPAKLEDSAVYLCASSSSQAYGYTFGSGTRLTVV.